The source of this T cell receptor beta chain is a study of shared clonotypes between healthy human individuals. Overall study: Researchers drew samples from a couple of women and a few men aged 18 to 49.

Of note for this clone: Its specificity is unknown.

Sequenced by immunoSEQ multiplex PCR; TCRdb stores in-frame clones only, minus some. This table holds about 1 million clones, roughly 70% found once. Broader study findings: Against clonotypes common to all four donors, non-shared ones had lower generation probabilities. Shared clonotypes: about 5% naive CD4, roughly 4% naive CD8, around 2.2% memory CD4, over 0.3% memory CD8.

The CDR3 is 13 amino acids. V lost 1 base and J 3 bases, leaving 6 bases between the germline ends. Germline V gene sequence: CDR1 LGHNA, CDR2 YSLEER. The chain links TRBV4-3 to TRBJ1-1, with a weak D call TRBD1 (6 bases). The receptor was isolated from a man between 18 and 29 years old in good health. The specimen was memory CD4+ T cells sorted from blood. This sample's subset: CD45RA-negative fraction. CDR3 in amino acids: CASSQGGHTEAFF. The CDR3 DNA reads as TGCGCCAGCAGCCAAGGGGGGCACACTGAAGCTTTCTTT.